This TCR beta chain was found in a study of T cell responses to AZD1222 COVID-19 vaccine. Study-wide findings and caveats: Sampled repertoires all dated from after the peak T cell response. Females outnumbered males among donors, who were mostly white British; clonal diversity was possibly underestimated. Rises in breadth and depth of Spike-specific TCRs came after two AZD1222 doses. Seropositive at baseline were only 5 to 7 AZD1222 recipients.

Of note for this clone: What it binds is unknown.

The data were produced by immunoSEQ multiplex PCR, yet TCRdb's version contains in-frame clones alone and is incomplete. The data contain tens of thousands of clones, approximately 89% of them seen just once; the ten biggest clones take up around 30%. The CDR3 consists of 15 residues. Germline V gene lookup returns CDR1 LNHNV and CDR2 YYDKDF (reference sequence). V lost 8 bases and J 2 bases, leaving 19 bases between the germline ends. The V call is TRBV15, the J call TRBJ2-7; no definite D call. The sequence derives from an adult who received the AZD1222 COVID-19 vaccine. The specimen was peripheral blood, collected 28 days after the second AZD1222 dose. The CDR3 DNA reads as TGTGCCACCGTCTGTGAACGCCCCAAACCCTACGAGCAGTACTTC. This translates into CATVCERPKPYEQYF.